Detailed here is one TCR beta chain. Its target is not known. A single base separates this from a much larger clone, so it may be a read error. The entry originates in a study of post-analysis software for immune sequencing data. cDNA libraries for TCR beta contained unique molecular identifiers. TCRdb fed the PCR reads into MiXCR, producing one record per CDR3 protein. Seen here are just over 250,000 distinct CDR3 sequences, 30% to 45% observed once, and the top ten hold under 5%. Regarding the study as a whole: TRBV5-6, TRBV5-1 and TRBV20-1 belonged to a set of roughly 5 TRBV segments that were more frequent in patients than controls.

CDR3 length: 13 residues. In germline, CDR1 is MNHNS, CDR2 SASEGT. Deletions cut 1 base from V and 8 bases from J, with 9 bases between. This rearrangement joins TRBV6-1 to TRBJ2-1; D is ambiguous. The sample taken for sequencing was blood. This clonotype was obtained from a girl aged 5 to 17 with multiple sclerosis. The CDR3 coding sequence is TGTGCCAGCAGTGAAGTGGAGAGTTATGAGCAGTTCTTC. Its protein is CASSEVESYEQFF.